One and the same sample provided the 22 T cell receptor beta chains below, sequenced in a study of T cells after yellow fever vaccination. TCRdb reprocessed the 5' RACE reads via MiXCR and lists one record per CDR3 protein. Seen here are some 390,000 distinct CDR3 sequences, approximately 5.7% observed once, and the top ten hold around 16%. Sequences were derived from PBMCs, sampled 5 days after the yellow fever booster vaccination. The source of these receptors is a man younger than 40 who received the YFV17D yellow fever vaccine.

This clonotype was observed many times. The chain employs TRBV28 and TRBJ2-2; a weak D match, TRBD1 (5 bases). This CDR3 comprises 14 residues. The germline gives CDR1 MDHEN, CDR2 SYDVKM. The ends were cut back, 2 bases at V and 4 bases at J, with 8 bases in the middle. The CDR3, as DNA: TGTGCCAGCAGTTTAACCAGGGCCACCGGGGAGCTGTTTTTT. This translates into CASSLTRATGELFF.

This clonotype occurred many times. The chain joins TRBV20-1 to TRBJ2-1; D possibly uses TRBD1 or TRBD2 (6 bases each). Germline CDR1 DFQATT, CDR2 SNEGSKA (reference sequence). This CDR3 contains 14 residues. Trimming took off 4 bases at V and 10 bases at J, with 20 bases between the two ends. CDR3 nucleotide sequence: TGCAGTGCTATAGACGACAGGCTTGGAGGGGAGCAGTTCTTC. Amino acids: CSAIDDRLGGEQFF.

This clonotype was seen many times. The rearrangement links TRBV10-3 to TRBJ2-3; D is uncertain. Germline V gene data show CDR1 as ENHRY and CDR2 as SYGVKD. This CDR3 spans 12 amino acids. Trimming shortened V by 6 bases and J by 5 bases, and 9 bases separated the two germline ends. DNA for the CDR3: TGTGCCATCAGCACAGTTGTAGATACGCAGTATTTT. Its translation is CAISTVVDTQYF.

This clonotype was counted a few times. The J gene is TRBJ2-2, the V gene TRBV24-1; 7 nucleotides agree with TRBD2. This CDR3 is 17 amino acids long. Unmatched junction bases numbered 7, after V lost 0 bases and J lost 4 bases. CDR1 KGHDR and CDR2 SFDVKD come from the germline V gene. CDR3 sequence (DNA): TGTGCCACCAGTGATTTGAACGGCGGGAGCGGCACCGGGGAGCTGTTTTTT. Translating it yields CATSDLNGGSGTGELFF.

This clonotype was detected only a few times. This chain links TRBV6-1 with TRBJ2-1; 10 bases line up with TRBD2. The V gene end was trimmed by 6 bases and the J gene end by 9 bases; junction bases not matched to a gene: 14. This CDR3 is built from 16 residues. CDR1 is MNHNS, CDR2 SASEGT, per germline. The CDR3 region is CASSPNLAGAGGEQFF. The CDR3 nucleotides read TGTGCCAGCAGCCCTAATCTAGCGGGAGCGGGTGGTGAGCAGTTCTTC.

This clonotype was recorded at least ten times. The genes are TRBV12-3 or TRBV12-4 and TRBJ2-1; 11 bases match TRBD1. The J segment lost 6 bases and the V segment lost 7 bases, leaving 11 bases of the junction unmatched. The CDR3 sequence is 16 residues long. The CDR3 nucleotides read TGTGCCAGCATCTTACCGGGACAGGGGGTTAGCAATGAGCAGTTCTTC. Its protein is CASILPGQGVSNEQFF.

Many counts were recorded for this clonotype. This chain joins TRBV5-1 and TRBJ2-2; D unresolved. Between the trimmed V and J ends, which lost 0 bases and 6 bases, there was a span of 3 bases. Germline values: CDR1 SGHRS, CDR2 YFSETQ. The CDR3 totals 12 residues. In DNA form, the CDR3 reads TGCGCCAGCAGCTTGGATTCCGGGGAGCTGTTTTTT. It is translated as CASSLDSGELFF.

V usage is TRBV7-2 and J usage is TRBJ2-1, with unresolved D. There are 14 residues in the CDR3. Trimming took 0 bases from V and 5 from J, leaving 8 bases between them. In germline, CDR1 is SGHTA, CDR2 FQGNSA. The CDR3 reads CASSLARPDNEQFF. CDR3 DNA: TGTGCCAGCAGCTTAGCTAGGCCTGACAATGAGCAGTTCTTC. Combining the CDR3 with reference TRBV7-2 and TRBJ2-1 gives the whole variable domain GAGVSQSPSNKVTEKGKDVELRCDPISGHTALYWYRQSLGQGLEFLIYFQGNSAPDKSGLPSDRFSAERTGGSVSTLTIQRTQQEDSAVYLCASSLARPDNEQFFGPGTRLTVL.

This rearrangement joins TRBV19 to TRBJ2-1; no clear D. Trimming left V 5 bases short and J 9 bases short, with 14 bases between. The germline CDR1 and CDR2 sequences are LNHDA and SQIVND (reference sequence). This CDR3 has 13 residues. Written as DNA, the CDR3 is TGTGCCAGTAGTGCCCAGATTGAGAGTGAGCAGTTCTTC. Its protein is CASSAQIESEQFF.

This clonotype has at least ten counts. The CDR3 loop reads CSASSALTSNEQFF. The CDR3 DNA follows: TGCAGTGCTAGTTCAGCTCTTACCTCTAATGAGCAGTTCTTC. The V and J genes are TRBV20-1 and TRBJ2-1; no firm D call. The CDR3 totals 14 residues. Germline CDR1 reads DFQATT; CDR2 reads SNEGSKA (reference sequence). V was shortened by 3 bases and J by 7 bases, with 16 bases between the two germline ends.

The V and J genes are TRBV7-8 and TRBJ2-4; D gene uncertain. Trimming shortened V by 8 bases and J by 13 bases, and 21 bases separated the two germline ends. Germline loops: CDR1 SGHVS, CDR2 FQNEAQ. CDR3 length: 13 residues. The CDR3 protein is CASGPRLHDWQYF. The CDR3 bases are TGTGCCAGCGGACCCCGGCTCCACGACTGGCAGTACTTC.

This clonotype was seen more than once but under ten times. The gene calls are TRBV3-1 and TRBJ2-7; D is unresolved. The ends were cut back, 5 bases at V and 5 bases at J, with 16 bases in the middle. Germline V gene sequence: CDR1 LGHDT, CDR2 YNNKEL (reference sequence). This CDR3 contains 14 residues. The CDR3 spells CASSREIRVHEQYF. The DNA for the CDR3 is TGTGCCAGCAGCAGAGAGATCCGGGTTCACGAGCAGTACTTC.

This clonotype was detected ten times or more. The CDR3 spells CAISERRGQTNTEAFF. DNA for the CDR3: TGTGCCATCAGTGAGAGGAGAGGACAGACTAACACTGAAGCTTTCTTT. The rearrangement uses TRBV10-3 and TRBJ1-1; D perhaps matches TRBD1 (6 bases). Germline V lookup: CDR1 ENHRY, CDR2 SYGVKD. This CDR3 comprises 16 residues. The V gene lost 2 bases and the J gene lost 2 bases, with 15 bases spanning the gap.

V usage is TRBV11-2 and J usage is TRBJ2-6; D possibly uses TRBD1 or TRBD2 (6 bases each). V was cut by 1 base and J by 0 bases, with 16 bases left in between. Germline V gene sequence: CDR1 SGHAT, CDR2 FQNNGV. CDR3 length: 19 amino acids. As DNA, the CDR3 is TGTGCCAGCAGCTTAGTCCCGGGGGCGCTGAGCTCTGGGGCCAACGTCCTGACTTTC. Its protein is CASSLVPGALSSGANVLTF. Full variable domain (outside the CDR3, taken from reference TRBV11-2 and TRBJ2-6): EAGVAQSPRYKIIEKRQSVAFWCNPISGHATLYWYQQILGQGPKLLIQFQNNGVVDDSQLPKDRFSAERLKGVDSTLKIQPAKLEDSAVYLCASSLVPGALSSGANVLTFGAGSRLTVL.

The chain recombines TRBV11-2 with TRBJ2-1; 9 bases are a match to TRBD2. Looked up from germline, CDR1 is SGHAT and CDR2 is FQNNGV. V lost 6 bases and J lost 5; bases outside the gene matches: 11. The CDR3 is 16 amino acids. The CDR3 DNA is TGTGCCAGCAGTCCGGGACCTAGCGGGATGGACAATGAGCAGTTCTTC. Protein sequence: CASSPGPSGMDNEQFF.

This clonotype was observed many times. CDR3 loop: CASTPWGGTDTQYF. The CDR3 nucleotides read TGTGCCAGCACTCCCTGGGGGGGCACAGATACGCAGTATTTT. The gene calls are TRBV12-3 or TRBV12-4 and TRBJ2-3, with a possible D match to TRBD2 (6 bases). The ends were cut back, 7 bases at V and 1 base at J, with 12 bases in the middle. There are 14 residues in the CDR3.

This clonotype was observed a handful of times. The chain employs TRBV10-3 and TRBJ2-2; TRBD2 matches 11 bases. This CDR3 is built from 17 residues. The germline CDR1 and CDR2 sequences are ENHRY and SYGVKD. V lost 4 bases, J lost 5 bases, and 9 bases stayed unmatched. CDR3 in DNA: TGTGCCATCAGTGGGGATAGCGGGAGGGCGAGTACCGGGGAGCTGTTTTTT. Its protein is CAISGDSGRASTGELFF.

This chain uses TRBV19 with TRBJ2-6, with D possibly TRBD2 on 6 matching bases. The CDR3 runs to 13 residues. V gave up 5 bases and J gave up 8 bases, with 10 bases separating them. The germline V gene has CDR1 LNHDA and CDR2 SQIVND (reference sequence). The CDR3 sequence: CASSEAGTNVLTF. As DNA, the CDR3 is TGTGCCAGTAGTGAGGCGGGGACCAACGTCCTGACTTTC.

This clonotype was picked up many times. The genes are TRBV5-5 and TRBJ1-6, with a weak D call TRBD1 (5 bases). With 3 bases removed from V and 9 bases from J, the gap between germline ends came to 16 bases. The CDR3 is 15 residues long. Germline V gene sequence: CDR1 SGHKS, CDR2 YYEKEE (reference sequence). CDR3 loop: CASSSTGTARSPLHF. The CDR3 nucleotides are TGTGCCAGCAGCTCAACCGGGACCGCACGTTCACCCCTCCACTTT.

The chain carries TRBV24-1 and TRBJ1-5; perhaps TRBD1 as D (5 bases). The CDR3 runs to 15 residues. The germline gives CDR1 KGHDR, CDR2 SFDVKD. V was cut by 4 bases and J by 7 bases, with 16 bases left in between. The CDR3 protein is CATSDSGGVGQPQHF. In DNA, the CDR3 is TGTGCCACCAGTGACTCGGGGGGGGTAGGGCAGCCCCAGCATTTT.

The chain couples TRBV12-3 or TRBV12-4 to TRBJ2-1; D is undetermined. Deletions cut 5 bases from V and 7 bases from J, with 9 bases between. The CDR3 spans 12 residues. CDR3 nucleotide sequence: TGTGCCAGCAGTGGCAGTAGAAATGAGCAGTTCTTC. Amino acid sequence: CASSGSRNEQFF.

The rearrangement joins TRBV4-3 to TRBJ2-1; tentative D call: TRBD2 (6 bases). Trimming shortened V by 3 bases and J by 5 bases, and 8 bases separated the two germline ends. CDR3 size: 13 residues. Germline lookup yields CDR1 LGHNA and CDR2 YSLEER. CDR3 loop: CASSQRGNNEQFF. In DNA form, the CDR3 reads TGCGCCAGCAGCCAGCGGGGCAACAATGAGCAGTTCTTC.